This TCR beta chain was recovered during a study of blood T cells in healthy people across ages. This clonotype was counted between two and nine times. The CDR3 covers 13 residues. Between the trimmed V and J ends, which lost 4 bases and 5 bases, there was a span of 11 bases. CDR1 and CDR2 from the germline V gene are MNHEY and SMNVEV (reference sequence). Then a second PCR, running about 7 to 11 cycles, was carried out with a sample-barcoded 5' primer and a J-beta primer mix. Template switching added a 12-random-nucleotide identifier to every cDNA molecule. TCRdb fed the 5' RACE reads into MiXCR, producing one record per CDR3 protein. The sample carries roughly 900,000 distinct CDR3 sequences, under 50% recorded once.

Sequencing was carried out using blood. The receptor's source is a man aged 30-40 years in good health. V usage is TRBV27 and J usage is TRBJ2-5; D is perhaps TRBD1 (5 bases). CDR3 bases: TGTGCCAGCAGTTCCAGGGTTCGGGAGACCCAGTACTTC. Amino acid sequence: CASSSRVRETQYF.